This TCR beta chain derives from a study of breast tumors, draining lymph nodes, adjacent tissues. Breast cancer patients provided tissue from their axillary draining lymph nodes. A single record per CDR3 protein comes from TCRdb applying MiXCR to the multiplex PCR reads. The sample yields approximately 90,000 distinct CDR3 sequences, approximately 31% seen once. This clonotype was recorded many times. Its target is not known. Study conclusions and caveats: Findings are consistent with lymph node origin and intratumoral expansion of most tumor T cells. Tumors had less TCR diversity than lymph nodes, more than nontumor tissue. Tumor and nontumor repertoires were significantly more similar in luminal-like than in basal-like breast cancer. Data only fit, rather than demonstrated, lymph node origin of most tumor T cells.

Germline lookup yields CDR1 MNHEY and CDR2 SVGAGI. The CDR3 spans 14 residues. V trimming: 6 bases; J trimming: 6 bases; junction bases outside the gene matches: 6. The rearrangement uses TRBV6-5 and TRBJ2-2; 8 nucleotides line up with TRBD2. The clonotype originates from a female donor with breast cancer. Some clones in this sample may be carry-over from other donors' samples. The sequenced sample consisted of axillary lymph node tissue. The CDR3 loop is CASRDLTSAGELFF. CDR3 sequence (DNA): TGTGCCAGCAGGGACCTGACTAGCGCCGGGGAGCTGTTTTTT.